Given below is one TCR beta chain in context. Antigen unknown. This sample was taken from a study of cytomegalovirus exposure and HLA in healthy donors. In germline, CDR1 is SQVTM, CDR2 ANQGSEA. The CDR3 has 13 amino acids. With 8 bases clipped from V and 6 bases from J, the junction kept 8 bases outside the gene matches. The donors were in the approximately 120-subject validation cohort, distinct from the approximately 730-subject first cohort. Study-wide points: Under in vitro conditions, a few CMV-associated chains were confirmed as specific for CMV antigens. The authors listed approximately 160 TCR beta chains as cytomegalovirus-associated. Many donors carried some public TCRs, although rarity characterized most TCR sequences.

Sequenced by immunoSEQ multiplex PCR; TCRdb stores in-frame clones only, minus some. The profile covers about 120,000 clones, with approximately 88% appearing a single time and 1.4% taken by the ten largest. Sequencing was done on a sample of PBMCs. This chain uses TRBV29-1 with TRBJ2-2; TRBD2 aligns across 8 bases. The TCR comes from a young woman in good health and CMV-seropositive. CDR3 sequence: CSIRGGLAGELFF. As DNA, the CDR3 is TGCAGCATACGGGGGGGCCTGGCCGGGGAGCTGTTTTTT.